This T cell receptor beta chain is drawn from a study of cytomegalovirus exposure and HLA in healthy donors. Primers included in the PCR were 60 Vbeta and 13 Jbeta primers. TCRdb's copy holds only in-frame clones and misses some; the assay was immunoSEQ multiplex PCR. Here the sample spans under 80,000 clones, around 63% being singletons. The CDR3 is made up of 12 amino acids. V gave up 4 bases and J gave up 6 bases, with 9 bases separating them. CDR1 is SGHDN, CDR2 FVKESK, per germline. The specimen sequenced was PBMCs. V gene TRBV14 combines with J gene TRBJ1-2, with D hard to call. The TCR comes from a woman aged 25 to 39 in good health and CMV-seronegative. The CDR3 region has the DNA TGTGCCAGCAGCCCCGAGGGAGATGGCTACACCTTC. This gives the protein CASSPEGDGYTF.